The 11 T cell receptor beta chains given below trace back to one sample, sequenced in a study of beta chain features in type 1 diabetes. What was sequenced were expressed TCRB transcripts, since all of the isolated RNA had been reverse transcribed. Generated by immunoSEQ multiplex PCR, the TCRdb table keeps only in-frame clones and is missing some. The sample records about 260,000 clones, roughly 70% being singletons. The specimen was naive CD4+ T cells from blood. The receptors shown here come from a man aged 30 to 45 in good health.

V gene TRBV30 combines with J gene TRBJ2-3; 8 nucleotides agree with TRBD1. This CDR3 has 15 amino acids. V trimming: 2 bases; J trimming: 6 bases; junction bases outside the gene matches: 10. The germline CDR1 and CDR2 sequences are GTSNPN and SVGIG (reference sequence). DNA of the CDR3: TGTGCCTGGAGTACCCTAGACAGGGGTGGCGATACGCAGTATTTT. Amino acid sequence: CAWSTLDRGGDTQYF.

This clone was counted a single time. CDR3 loop: CASSYASTVYEQYF. CDR3 nucleotides: TGTGCCAGCAGTTACGCGTCCACAGTCTACGAGCAGTACTTC. The V and J genes are TRBV6-6 and TRBJ2-7; the D is unclear. V lost 2 bases, J lost 3 bases, and 11 bases lay in between. Germline lookup yields CDR1 MNHNY and CDR2 SVGAGI (reference sequence). CDR3 length: 14 residues.

This chain connects TRBV15 to TRBJ2-7; TRBD1 agrees at 9 bases. The germline CDR1 and CDR2 sequences are LNHNV and YYDKDF (reference sequence). The CDR3 extends over 16 amino acids. Trimming at V came to 1 base and at J to 5 bases, leaving 9 bases not matched to a gene. In DNA, the CDR3 is TGTGCCACCAGCAGAGGGGACAGGGATTTTCGTAACGAGCAGTACTTC. Its protein product is CATSRGDRDFRNEQYF. Combining the CDR3 with reference TRBV15 and TRBJ2-7 gives the whole variable domain DAMVIQNPRYQVTQFGKPVTLSCSQTLNHNVMYWYQQKSSQAPKLLFHYYDKDFNNEADTPDNFQSRRPNTSFCFLDIRSPGLGDTAMYLCATSRGDRDFRNEQYFGPGTRLTVT.

This clone was observed a handful of times. V gene TRBV30 combines with J gene TRBJ2-6; D gene uncertain. The CDR3 covers 15 residues. Germline V CDR1 and CDR2: GTSNPN, SVGIG (reference sequence). V was pared by 0 bases and J by 0 bases, with 6 bases between. CDR3 sequence (DNA): TGTGCCTGGAGTGTAATCCTCTCTGGGGCCAACGTCCTGACTTTC. This sequence encodes CAWSVILSGANVLTF.

This chain connects TRBV7-9 to TRBJ2-1; D gene ambiguous. Trimming took 1 base from V and 4 from J, leaving 5 bases between them. CDR1 and CDR2 (germline): SEHNR, FQNEAQ (reference sequence). The CDR3 loop spans 13 amino acids. CDR3: CASSLDQYNEQFF. As DNA, the CDR3 is TGTGCCAGCAGCTTAGATCAATACAATGAGCAGTTCTTC.

The rearrangement uses TRBV29-1 and TRBJ2-7, with TRBD1 matching 9 bases. After removal of 2 bases from V and 6 bases from J, the junction contained 5 bases not matched to a gene. The germline CDR1 and CDR2 sequences are SQVTM and ANQGSEA. CDR3 size: 13 residues. The CDR3 spells CSVELDRGGEQYF. The CDR3 DNA is TGCAGCGTTGAACTGGACAGGGGAGGCGAGCAGTACTTC.

The V gene is TRBV30, the J gene TRBJ2-5; TRBD1 aligns across 7 bases. Losses at the gene ends were 2 bases for V and 7 bases for J; bases not matched to a gene: 1. This CDR3 has 11 residues. Germline lookup yields CDR1 GTSNPN and CDR2 SVGIG (reference sequence). This CDR3 reads CAWSPGGTQYF. The CDR3 bases are TGTGCCTGGAGTCCAGGGGGGACCCAGTACTTC.

The rearrangement joins TRBV30 to TRBJ2-7; 8 bases fit TRBD1. Trimming at V came to 2 bases and at J to 5 bases, leaving 5 bases not matched to a gene. Germline values: CDR1 GTSNPN, CDR2 SVGIG (reference sequence). This CDR3 comprises 13 residues. Here the CDR3 DNA reads TGTGCCTGGAGTAGTTCAGGGGGCAACGAGCAGTACTTC. Translated: CAWSSSGGNEQYF.

This clone was detected a few times. The chain joins TRBV30 to TRBJ2-1; D uncertain. The CDR3 has 11 amino acids. Germline CDR1 and CDR2: GTSNPN and SVGIG (reference sequence). Trimming removed 4 bases from V and 7 bases from J, with 8 bases in between. CDR3 protein: CAWTGRNEQFF. CDR3 DNA sequence: TGTGCCTGGACTGGCCGAAATGAGCAGTTCTTC.

This clone was observed a few times. The J gene is TRBJ2-1, the V gene TRBV30, with a possible D match to TRBD2 (6 bases). This CDR3 region has 14 residues. The V end was cut by 7 bases, the J end by 3 bases, with 16 bases between. The germline V gene encodes CDR1 GTSNPN and CDR2 SVGIG (reference sequence). CDR3 sequence (DNA): TGTGCCTTCCGACCTAGCGAATTCTACAATGAGCAGTTCTTC. It is translated as CAFRPSEFYNEQFF.

J is TRBJ1-5 and V is TRBV30, with D possibly matching TRBD1 (5 bases). The CDR3 is made up of 13 amino acids. The germline CDR1 and CDR2 sequences are GTSNPN and SVGIG (reference sequence). The V end was cut by 5 bases, the J end by 5 bases, with 13 bases between. CDR3 residues: CAWDKGLDQPQHF. The CDR3 bases are TGTGCCTGGGACAAGGGACTTGATCAGCCCCAGCATTTT.